This T cell receptor (beta chain) was sequenced during a study of blood T cell repertoires in COVID-19. Study as a whole: The study drew acute and convalescent COVID-19 samples from the United States, Italy and Spain. Sources were T cells, B-cell-depleted T cells, or PBMCs; the material itself was cDNA or gDNA.

Recruited during active infection, patients (from Seattle) were subsequently followed longitudinally. Authors' processing steps: Scientists estimated how many nucleated cells there were by amplifying reference gene primers. Sequencing used immunoSEQ multiplex PCR; TCRdb keeps in-frame clones, though not all of them. V and J calls and clone size are those listed in that table; D and trimming were worked out from the DNA. The sample contains 150,000 to 200,000 clones, roughly 80% of which appear only once. CDR3 length: 16 residues. Germline CDR1 and CDR2: GTSNPN and SVGIG (reference sequence). V lost 4 bases, J lost 10 bases, and 23 bases lay in between.

The clonotype originates from a woman aged 65 to 85 with COVID-19, enrolled during active disease. The chain is built from TRBV30 and TRBJ1-6; D is perhaps TRBD1 (5 bases). Sequenced: peripheral blood. Written as DNA, the CDR3 is TGTGCCTGGAACCCCGTTCTACCGGGGGTAAACTCACCCCTCCACTTT. It yields the protein CAWNPVLPGVNSPLHF.